Listed below are T cell receptor beta chains from one sample, sequenced in a study of identical twins. TCRdb re-analysed the 5' RACE reads in MiXCR, keeping a single row per CDR3 protein. The data show hundreds of thousands of distinct CDR3 sequences, with approximately 6.1% seen just once and around 2% held by the top ten. Sequencing was performed on naive T cells sorted from blood. All receptors derive from a man aged 18-30 years in good health. Each CDR3 is given with its conserved first and last residue. Fields, in order: clone size, D gene, V gene, J gene, CDR3 DNA, CDR3 protein. A D gene is named only where the DNA matches it firmly. Not every row has a clone size; where given, it reads once, few, many or a size class.

many	-	TRBV5-1	TRBJ2-2	TGTGCCAGCTCCTTCTCCGGGACCGGGGAGCTGTTTTTT	CASSFSGTGELFF
many	TRBD2	TRBV20-1	TRBJ2-7	TGCAGTGCCACAGCGCTGGCTAGCGGGAGCTACGAGCAGTACTTC	CSATALASGSYEQYF
few	TRBD2	TRBV29-1	TRBJ2-3	TGCAGCGCATGGATCGGCCTAGCGGGGCCCAGCACAGATACGCAGTATTTT	CSAWIGLAGPSTDTQYF
few	-	TRBV7-9	TRBJ1-2	TGTGCCAGCCTGGGGGGGTCTTATGGCTACACCTTC	CASLGGSYGYTF
many	-	TRBV29-1	TRBJ2-1	TGCAGCGTTGATACGAGGGGGGTTTACAATGAGCAGTTCTTC	CSVDTRGVYNEQFF
-	TRBD1	TRBV5-6	TRBJ2-3	TGTGCCAGCAGCTATCTAGGACAGGGTTTTACAAATACGCAGTATTTT	CASSYLGQGFTNTQYF
many	TRBD1	TRBV15	TRBJ1-1	TGTGCCACCAGCAGAGGTGGCAGGGGGACTCTTAACACTGAAGCTTTCTTT	CATSRGGRGTLNTEAFF
many	TRBD2	TRBV12-3/TRBV12-4	TRBJ2-3	TGTGCCAGCAACCTCCCCGCGGGAGGGTTTACGCAGTATTTT	CASNLPAGGFTQYF
few	-	TRBV30	TRBJ2-3	TGTGCCTGGAGTTTAGGCTTACTCACAGATACGCAGTATTTT	CAWSLGLLTDTQYF
few	TRBD1	TRBV5-1	TRBJ2-6	TGCGCCAGCAGCTTGTTTGACAGGGGGGGAACTGCTGGGGCCAACGTCCTGACTTTC	CASSLFDRGGTAGANVLTF
-	-	TRBV30	TRBJ2-1	TGTGCCTGTAAAGTAGACAACTCCTACAATGAGCAGTTCTTC	CACKVDNSYNEQFF
-	-	TRBV19	TRBJ2-3	TGTGCCAGTAGATACCAGGGGGGCCCAGATACGCAGTATTTT	CASRYQGGPDTQYF
-	-	TRBV6-2/TRBV6-3	TRBJ2-7	TGTGCCAGCAGCCACGAGTCAGGGCCACAATCCTACGAGCAGTACTTC	CASSHESGPQSYEQYF
many	-	TRBV28	TRBJ2-1	TGTGCCAGCAGTTTTCAGGGGAGGAATGAGCAGTTCTTC	CASSFQGRNEQFF
many	TRBD1	TRBV29-1	TRBJ2-7	TGCAGCGTTTCGAGGGGGACAGGGGGCCACGAGCAGTACTTC	CSVSRGTGGHEQYF
many	TRBD1	TRBV10-3	TRBJ2-5	TGTGCCATCAGTGAGGGGACAGGGGGAGAAGAGACCCAGTACTTC	CAISEGTGGEETQYF
many	TRBD1	TRBV6-1	TRBJ2-7	TGTGCCAGCAGACCCCGGGACAGGGGGACCTACGAGCAGTACTTC	CASRPRDRGTYEQYF
few	-	TRBV6-1	TRBJ1-5	TGTGCCAGCGGAGAGAAGGGATGGGGGAGGCCCCAGCATTTT	CASGEKGWGRPQHF
-	TRBD1	TRBV20-1	TRBJ2-7	TGCAGTGCTAGCCCCCGGACAGGGGGCCTAGAGCAGTACTTC	CSASPRTGGLEQYF
-	-	TRBV20-1	TRBJ2-1	TGCAGCCTAACCGGGGGCAATGAGCAGTTCTTC	CSLTGGNEQFF
-	TRBD2	TRBV18	TRBJ2-1	TGTGCCAGCTCACCCTCAGGACTAGCGGACGAGAATGAGCAGTTCTTC	CASSPSGLADENEQFF
many	-	TRBV10-3	TRBJ2-3	TGTGCCATCGGACGGGCGGGCACAGATACGCAGTATTTT	CAIGRAGTDTQYF
-	-	TRBV12-5	TRBJ1-1	TGTGCTAGTGGTTTTACGGATACTGAAGCTTTCTTT	CASGFTDTEAFF
many	-	TRBV2	TRBJ1-5	TGTGCCAGCAGTGAATGGGGAAATAGCAATCAGCCCCAGCATTTT	CASSEWGNSNQPQHF
-	-	TRBV24-1	TRBJ1-2	TGTGCCACCCGGGGACCGATACTCGAGATGTGGGGCTACACCTTC	CATRGPILEMWGYTF
few	TRBD2	TRBV3-1	TRBJ2-2	TGTGCCAGCAGCCAACAGGGACTAGCGGGCACCGGGGAGCTGTTTTTT	CASSQQGLAGTGELFF
few	-	TRBV20-1	TRBJ2-7	TGCAGTGCTAGACGTCAAGTTACCTACGAGCAGTACTTC	CSARRQVTYEQYF
many	TRBD2	TRBV29-1	TRBJ2-3	TGCAGCGGAGGACTAGCGGGAGTGGATACGCAGTATTTT	CSGGLAGVDTQYF
many	-	TRBV11-2	TRBJ1-1	TGTGCCAGCAGCTTAGATCTGGGGTTGGACACTGAAGCTTTCTTT	CASSLDLGLDTEAFF
-	-	TRBV15	TRBJ2-5	TGTGCCACCAGCACCCCGACGGGAGATGTGCGGACCCAGTACTTC	CATSTPTGDVRTQYF
few	TRBD2	TRBV5-1	TRBJ2-7	TGCGCCAGCAGCTTGGATGGACTAGCGGGAGGTCCTCCCTACGAGCAGTACTTC	CASSLDGLAGGPPYEQYF
many	-	TRBV12-3/TRBV12-4	TRBJ1-5	TGTGCCAGCAAGACGACGGTAACGAATCAGCCCCAGCATTTT	CASKTTVTNQPQHF
few	TRBD2	TRBV4-2	TRBJ2-2	TGTGCCAGCAGCCAAGAGGCGGGAGGTCCCGGGGAGCTGTTTTTT	CASSQEAGGPGELFF
-	-	TRBV30	TRBJ2-1	TGTGCCTGCGTCAGGGTTGGATTGAATGAGCAGTTCTTC	CACVRVGLNEQFF
-	TRBD1	TRBV5-1	TRBJ2-1	TGCGCCAGCAACTATGAGACAGGGGGCTACAATGAGCAGTTCTTC	CASNYETGGYNEQFF
-	TRBD2	TRBV7-2	TRBJ2-1	TGTGCCAGCAGCTTACTAGGCGGGAGCGTCAGCGATGAGCAGTTCTTC	CASSLLGGSVSDEQFF
many	-	TRBV7-8	TRBJ2-2	TGTGCCAGCAGCAAGACCGATAACACCGGGGAGCTGTTTTTT	CASSKTDNTGELFF
-	-	TRBV7-9	TRBJ2-3	TGTGCCAGCAGCTTAGGGCCCCGGTCGGATACGCAGTATTTT	CASSLGPRSDTQYF
many	TRBD1	TRBV27	TRBJ2-1	TGCGCCAGCAGCCCCGGGACAGGGGGCTACAATGAGCAGTTCTTC	CASSPGTGGYNEQFF
many	TRBD2	TRBV20-1	TRBJ2-1	TGCAGTGCTAGAGAGGCGGGAGGGTCCGTCAATGAGCAGTTCTTC	CSAREAGGSVNEQFF
many	-	TRBV5-6	TRBJ2-1	TGTGCCAGCGGGGTTATTGAGCAGTTCTTC	CASGVIEQFF
-	-	TRBV5-1	TRBJ1-1	TGCGCCAGCAGCTTCGAGAATACGAACACTGAAGCTTTCTTT	CASSFENTNTEAFF